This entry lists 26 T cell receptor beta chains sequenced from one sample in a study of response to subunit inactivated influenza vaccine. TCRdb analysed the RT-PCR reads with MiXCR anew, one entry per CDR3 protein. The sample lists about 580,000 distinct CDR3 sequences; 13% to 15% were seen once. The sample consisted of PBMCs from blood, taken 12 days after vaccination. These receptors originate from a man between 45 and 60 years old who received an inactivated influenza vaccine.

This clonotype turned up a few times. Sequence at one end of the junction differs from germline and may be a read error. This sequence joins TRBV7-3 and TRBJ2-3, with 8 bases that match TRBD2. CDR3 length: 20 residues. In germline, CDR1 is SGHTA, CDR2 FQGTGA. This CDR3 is CASSLTYPGGPMAGTDTQYF. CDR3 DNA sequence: TGTGCCAGCAGCCTAACGTATCCGGGAGGGCCTATGGCGGGCACAGATACGCAGTATTTT. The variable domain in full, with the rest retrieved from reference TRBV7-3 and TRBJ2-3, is GAGVSQTPSNKVTEKGKYVELRCDPISGHTALYWYRQSLGQGPEFLIYFQGTGAADDSGLPNDRFFAVRPEGSVSTLKIQRTERGDSAVYLCASSLTYPGGPMAGTDTQYFGPGTRLTVL.

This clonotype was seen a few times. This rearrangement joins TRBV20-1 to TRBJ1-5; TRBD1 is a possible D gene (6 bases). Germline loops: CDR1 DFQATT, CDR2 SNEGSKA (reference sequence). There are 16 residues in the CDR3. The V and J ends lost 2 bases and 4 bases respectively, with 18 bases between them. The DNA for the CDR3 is TGCAGTGCTAGATTACAGGGTTTAGGGAAAAATCAGCCCCAGCATTTT. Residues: CSARLQGLGKNQPQHF.

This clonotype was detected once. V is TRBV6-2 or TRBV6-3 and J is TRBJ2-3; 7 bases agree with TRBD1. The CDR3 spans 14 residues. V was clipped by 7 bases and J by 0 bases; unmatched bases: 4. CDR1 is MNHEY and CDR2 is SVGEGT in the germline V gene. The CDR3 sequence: CASIKGGSTDTQYF. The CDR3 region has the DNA TGTGCCAGCATCAAAGGGGGCAGCACAGATACGCAGTATTTT.

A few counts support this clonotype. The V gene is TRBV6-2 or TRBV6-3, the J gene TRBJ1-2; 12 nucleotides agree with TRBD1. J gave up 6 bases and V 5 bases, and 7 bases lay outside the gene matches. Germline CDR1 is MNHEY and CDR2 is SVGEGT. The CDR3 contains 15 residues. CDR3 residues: CASSGRDRGRDGYTF. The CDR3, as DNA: TGTGCCAGCAGTGGCCGGGACAGGGGGCGCGATGGCTACACCTTC.

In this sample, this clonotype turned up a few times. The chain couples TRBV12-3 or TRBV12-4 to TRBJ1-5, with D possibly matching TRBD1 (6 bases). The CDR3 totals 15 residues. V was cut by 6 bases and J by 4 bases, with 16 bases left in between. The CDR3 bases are TGTGCCAGCAGCCGACAGGCCCAGAGGAATCAGCCCCAGCATTTT. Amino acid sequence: CASSRQAQRNQPQHF.

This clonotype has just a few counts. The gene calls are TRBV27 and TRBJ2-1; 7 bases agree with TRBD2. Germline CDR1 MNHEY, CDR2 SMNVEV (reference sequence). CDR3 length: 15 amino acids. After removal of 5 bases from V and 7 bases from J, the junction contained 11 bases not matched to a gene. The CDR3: CASSPLVGGYNEQFF. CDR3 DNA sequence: TGTGCCAGCAGTCCCCTGGTGGGGGGGTATAATGAGCAGTTCTTC.

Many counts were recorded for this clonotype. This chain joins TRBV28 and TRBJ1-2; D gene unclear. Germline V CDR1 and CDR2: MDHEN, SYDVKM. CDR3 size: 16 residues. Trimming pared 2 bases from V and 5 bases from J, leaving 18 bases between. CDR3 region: CASSLVSGSTRYGYTF. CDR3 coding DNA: TGTGCCAGCAGTTTAGTTTCGGGCAGTACCCGATATGGCTACACCTTC.

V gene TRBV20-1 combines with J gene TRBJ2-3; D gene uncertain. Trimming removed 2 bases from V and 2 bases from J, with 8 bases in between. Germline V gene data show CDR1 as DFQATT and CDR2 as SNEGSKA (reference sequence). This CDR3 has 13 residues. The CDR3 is CSARLVFTDTQYF. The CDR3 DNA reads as TGCAGTGCTAGACTAGTTTTCACAGATACGCAGTATTTT.

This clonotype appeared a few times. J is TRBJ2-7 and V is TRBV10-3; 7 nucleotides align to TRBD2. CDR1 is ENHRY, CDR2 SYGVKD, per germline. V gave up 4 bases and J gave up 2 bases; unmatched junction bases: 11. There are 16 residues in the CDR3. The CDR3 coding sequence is TGTGCCATCAGTGCTGGAGAGGGAGGGCTGGCCTACGAGCAGTACTTC. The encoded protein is CAISAGEGGLAYEQYF.

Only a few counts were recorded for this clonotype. DNA for the CDR3: TGTGCCAGCTCACTGACTATCTTGAATGAGCAGTTCTTC. Translated: CASSLTILNEQFF. The genes are TRBV18 and TRBJ2-1, with a possible D match to TRBD2 (5 bases). Germline V gene data show CDR1 as KGHSH and CDR2 as LQKENI. This CDR3 has 13 amino acids. Trimming removed 4 bases at V and 7 bases at J, with 11 bases between.

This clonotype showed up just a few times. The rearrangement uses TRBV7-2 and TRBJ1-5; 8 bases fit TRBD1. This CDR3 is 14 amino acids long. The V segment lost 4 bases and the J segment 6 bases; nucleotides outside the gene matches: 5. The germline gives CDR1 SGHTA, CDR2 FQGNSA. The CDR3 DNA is TGTGCCAGCAGCTCGGACAGGGCTCGTCAGCCCCAGCATTTT. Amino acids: CASSSDRARQPQHF. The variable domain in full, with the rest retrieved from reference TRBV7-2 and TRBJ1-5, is GAGVSQSPSNKVTEKGKDVELRCDPISGHTALYWYRQSLGQGLEFLIYFQGNSAPDKSGLPSDRFSAERTGGSVSTLTIQRTQQEDSAVYLCASSSDRARQPQHFGDGTRLSIL.

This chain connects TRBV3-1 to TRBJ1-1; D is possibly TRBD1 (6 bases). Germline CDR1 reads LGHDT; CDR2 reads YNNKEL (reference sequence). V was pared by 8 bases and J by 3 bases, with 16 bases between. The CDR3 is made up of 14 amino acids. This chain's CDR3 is CASGTIRGDTEAFF. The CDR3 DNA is TGTGCCAGCGGTACGATCAGGGGCGACACTGAAGCTTTCTTT.

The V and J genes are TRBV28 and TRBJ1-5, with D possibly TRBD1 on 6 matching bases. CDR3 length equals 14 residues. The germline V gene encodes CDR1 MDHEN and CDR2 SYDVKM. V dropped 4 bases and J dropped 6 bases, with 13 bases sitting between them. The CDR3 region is CASSSDSRGQPQHF. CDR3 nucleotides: TGTGCCAGCAGTTCGGACAGCAGAGGTCAGCCCCAGCATTTT.

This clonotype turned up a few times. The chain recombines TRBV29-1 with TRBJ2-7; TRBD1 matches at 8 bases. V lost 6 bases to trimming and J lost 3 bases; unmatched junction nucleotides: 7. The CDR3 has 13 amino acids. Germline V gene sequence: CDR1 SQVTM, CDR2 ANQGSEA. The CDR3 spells CSVRTGYDYEQYF. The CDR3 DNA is TGCAGCGTCCGGACAGGGTACGACTACGAGCAGTACTTC.

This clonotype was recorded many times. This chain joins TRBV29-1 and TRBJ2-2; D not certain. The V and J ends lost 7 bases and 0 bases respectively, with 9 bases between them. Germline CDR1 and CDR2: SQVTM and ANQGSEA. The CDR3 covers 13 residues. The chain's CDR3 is CSGALSNTGELFF. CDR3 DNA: TGCAGCGGGGCCCTTTCGAACACCGGGGAGCTGTTTTTT.

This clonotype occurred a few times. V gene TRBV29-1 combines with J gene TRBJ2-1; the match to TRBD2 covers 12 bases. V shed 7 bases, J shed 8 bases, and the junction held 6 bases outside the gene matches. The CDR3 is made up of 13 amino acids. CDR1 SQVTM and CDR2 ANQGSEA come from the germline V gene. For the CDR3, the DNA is TGCAGCGCTAAGACTAGCGGGAGTTATGAGCAGTTCTTC. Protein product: CSAKTSGSYEQFF.

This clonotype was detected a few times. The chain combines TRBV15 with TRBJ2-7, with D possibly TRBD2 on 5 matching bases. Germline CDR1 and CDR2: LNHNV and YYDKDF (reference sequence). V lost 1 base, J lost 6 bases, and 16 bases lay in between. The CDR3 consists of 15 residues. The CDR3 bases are TGTGCCACCAGCAGAGGAGTCGGAGGTTCGAGCGAGCAGTACTTC. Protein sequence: CATSRGVGGSSEQYF.

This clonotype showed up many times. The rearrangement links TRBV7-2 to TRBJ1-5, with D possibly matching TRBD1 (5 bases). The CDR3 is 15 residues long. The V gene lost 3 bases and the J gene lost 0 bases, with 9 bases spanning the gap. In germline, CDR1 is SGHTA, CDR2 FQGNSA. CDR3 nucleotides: TGTGCCAGCAGCTTGGGGGAATATAGCAATCAGCCCCAGCATTTT. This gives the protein CASSLGEYSNQPQHF.

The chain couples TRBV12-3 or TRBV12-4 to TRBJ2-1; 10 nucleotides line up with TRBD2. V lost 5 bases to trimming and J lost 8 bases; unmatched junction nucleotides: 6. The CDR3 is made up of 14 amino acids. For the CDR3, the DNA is TGTGCCAGCAGTGAGCGGGAGGGCAGTTATGAGCAGTTCTTC. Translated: CASSEREGSYEQFF.

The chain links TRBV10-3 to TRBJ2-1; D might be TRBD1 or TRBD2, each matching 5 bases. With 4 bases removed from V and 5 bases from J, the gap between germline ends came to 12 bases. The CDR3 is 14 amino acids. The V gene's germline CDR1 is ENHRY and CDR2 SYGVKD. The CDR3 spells CAISGGRGDNEQFF. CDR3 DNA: TGTGCCATCAGTGGGGGGAGAGGGGACAATGAGCAGTTCTTC.

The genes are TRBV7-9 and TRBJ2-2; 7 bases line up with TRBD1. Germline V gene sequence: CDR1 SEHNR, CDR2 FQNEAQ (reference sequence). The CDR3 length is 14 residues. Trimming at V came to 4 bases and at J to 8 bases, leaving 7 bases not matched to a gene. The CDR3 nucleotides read TGTGCCAGCAGCTCTACACAGGGGATTGGGGAGCTGTTTTTT. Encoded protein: CASSSTQGIGELFF.

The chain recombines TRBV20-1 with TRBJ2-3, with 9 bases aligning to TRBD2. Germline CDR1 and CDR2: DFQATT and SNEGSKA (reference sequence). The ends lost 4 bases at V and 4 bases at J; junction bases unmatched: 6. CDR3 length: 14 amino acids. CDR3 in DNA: TGCAGTGCTACCGGGACTAGCAGCTCAGATACGCAGTATTTT. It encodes CSATGTSSSDTQYF.

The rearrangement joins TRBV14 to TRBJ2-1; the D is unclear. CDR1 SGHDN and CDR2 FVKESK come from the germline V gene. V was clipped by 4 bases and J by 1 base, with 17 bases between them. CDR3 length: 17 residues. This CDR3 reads CASSPQGVARSYNEQFF. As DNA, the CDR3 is TGTGCCAGCAGCCCTCAAGGTGTTGCGCGATCCTACAATGAGCAGTTCTTC.

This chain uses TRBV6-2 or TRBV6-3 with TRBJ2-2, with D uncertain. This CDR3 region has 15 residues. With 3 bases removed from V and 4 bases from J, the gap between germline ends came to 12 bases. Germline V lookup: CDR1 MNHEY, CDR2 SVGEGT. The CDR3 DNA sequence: TGTGCCAGCAGTTATGGGTCTTCCACCACCGGGGAGCTGTTTTTT. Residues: CASSYGSSTTGELFF.

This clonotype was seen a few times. CDR3 sequence (DNA): TGCAGTGCTAGAGAAGGGCGCAGAGAGCAGCCCCAGCATTTT. Its translation is CSAREGRREQPQHF. The chain links TRBV20-1 to TRBJ1-5; D remains unclear. The germline V gene encodes CDR1 DFQATT and CDR2 SNEGSKA (reference sequence). V was pared by 0 bases and J by 7 bases, with 13 bases between. The CDR3 is 14 amino acids.

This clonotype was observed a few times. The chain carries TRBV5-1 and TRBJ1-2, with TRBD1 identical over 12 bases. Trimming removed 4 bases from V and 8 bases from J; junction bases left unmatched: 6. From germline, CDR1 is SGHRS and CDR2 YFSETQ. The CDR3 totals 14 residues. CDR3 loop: CASSMGQGAWGYTF. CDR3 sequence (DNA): TGCGCCAGCAGCATGGGACAGGGGGCTTGGGGCTACACCTTC.